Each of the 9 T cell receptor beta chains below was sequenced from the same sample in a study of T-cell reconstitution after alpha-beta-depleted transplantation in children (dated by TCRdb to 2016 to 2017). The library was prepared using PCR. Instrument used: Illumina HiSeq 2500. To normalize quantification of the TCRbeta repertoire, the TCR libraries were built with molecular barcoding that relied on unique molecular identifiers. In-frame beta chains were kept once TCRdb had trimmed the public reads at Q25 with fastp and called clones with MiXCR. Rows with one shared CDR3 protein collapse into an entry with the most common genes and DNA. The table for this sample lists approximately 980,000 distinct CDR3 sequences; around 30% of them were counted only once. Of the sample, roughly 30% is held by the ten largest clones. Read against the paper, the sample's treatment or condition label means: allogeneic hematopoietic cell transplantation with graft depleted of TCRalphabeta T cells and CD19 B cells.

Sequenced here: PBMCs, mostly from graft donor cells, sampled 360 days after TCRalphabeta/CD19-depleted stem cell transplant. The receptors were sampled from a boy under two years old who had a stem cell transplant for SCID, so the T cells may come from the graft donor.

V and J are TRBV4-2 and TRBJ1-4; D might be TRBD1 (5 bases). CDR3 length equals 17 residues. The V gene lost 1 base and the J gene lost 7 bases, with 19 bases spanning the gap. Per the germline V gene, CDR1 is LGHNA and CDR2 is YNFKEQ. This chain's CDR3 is CASSQVAQGGLGEKLFF. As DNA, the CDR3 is TGTGCCAGCAGCCAAGTCGCCCAGGGAGGGTTGGGTGAAAAACTGTTTTTT.

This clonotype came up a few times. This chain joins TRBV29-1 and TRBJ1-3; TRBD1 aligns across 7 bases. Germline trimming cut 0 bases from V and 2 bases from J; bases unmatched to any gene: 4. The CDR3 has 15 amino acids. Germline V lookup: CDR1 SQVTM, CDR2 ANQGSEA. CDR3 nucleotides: TGCAGCGTTGAAGACAGGGGGAACCCTGGAAACACCATATATTTT. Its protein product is CSVEDRGNPGNTIYF.

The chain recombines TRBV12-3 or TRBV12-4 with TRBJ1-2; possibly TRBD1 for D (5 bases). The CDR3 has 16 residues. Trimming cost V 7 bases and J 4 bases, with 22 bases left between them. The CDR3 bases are TGTGCCAGCACCTTCGCCTTCCACCGGGGCACCTATGGCTACACCTTC. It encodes CASTFAFHRGTYGYTF.

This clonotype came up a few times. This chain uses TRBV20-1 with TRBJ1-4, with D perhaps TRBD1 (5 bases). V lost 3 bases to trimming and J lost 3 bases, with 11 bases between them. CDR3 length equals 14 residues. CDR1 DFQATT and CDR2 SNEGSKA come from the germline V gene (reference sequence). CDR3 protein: CSASGGPANEKLFF. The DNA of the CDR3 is TGCAGTGCTAGCGGGGGTCCGGCTAATGAAAAACTGTTTTTT.

The CDR3 sequence: CASSRPSGQAYGYTF. The CDR3 bases are TGTGCCAGCAGTCGCCCCTCGGGACAGGCGTATGGCTACACCTTC. The chain couples TRBV28 to TRBJ1-2, with 8 positions matching TRBD1. The CDR3 has 15 residues. Germline CDR1 is MDHEN and CDR2 is SYDVKM. Trimming removed 5 bases from V and 5 bases from J; junction bases left unmatched: 10.

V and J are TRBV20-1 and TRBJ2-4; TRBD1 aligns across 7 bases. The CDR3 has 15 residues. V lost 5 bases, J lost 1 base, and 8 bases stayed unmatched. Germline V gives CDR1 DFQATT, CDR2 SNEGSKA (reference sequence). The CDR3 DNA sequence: TGCAGTGCTGCCCCTCAGGGGGTGGCCAAAAACATTCAGTACTTC. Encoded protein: CSAAPQGVAKNIQYF.

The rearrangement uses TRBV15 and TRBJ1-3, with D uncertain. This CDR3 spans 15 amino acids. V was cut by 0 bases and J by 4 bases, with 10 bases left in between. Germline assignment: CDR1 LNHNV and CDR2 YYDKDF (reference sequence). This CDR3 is CATSREVPLGNTIYF. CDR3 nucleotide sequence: TGTGCCACCAGCAGAGAGGTCCCTTTGGGAAACACCATATATTTT.

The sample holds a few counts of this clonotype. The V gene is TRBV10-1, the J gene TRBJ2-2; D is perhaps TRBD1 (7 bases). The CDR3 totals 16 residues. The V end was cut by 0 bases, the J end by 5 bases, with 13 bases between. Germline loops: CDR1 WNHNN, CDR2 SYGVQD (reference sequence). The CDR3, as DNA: TGCGCCAGCAGTGAGTCGATGTCAGGGGGGACCGGGGAGCTGTTTTTT. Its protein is CASSESMSGGTGELFF.

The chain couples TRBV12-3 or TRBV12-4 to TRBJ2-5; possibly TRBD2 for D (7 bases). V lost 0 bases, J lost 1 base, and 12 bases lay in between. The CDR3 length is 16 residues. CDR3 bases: TGTGCCAGCAGTTTAGCGCGGGGGACAATCCAAGAGACCCAGTACTTC. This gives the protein CASSLARGTIQETQYF.